The present TCR beta chain was sequenced within a study of shared clonotypes between healthy human individuals. The data were produced by immunoSEQ multiplex PCR, yet TCRdb's version contains in-frame clones alone and is incomplete. The table shows millions of clones, with more than 80% occurring only once. V lost 4 bases, J lost 6 bases, and 11 bases lay in between. This CDR3 contains 13 residues. Germline-derived CDR1 and CDR2 are SGDLS and YYNGEE. This chain links TRBV9 with TRBJ1-5; D gene uncertain. The receptor was derived from a man younger than 35 in good health. Some clones in this sample may be carry-over from other donors' samples. Input material: naive CD4+ T cells from PBMCs. Subset indicated: CD45RA+ positively selected. CDR3 DNA: TGTGCCAGCAGCCCATCGCTGGGTCAGCCCCAGCATTTT. As protein: CASSPSLGQPQHF.